This TCR beta chain emerged from a study of T cell clusters in autoimmune cytopenias. Study-level findings and limits: Primary autoimmune cytopenia patients appeared to lack physiological T cell clusters present in healthy donors.

TRB rearrangements were amplified by touch-down multiplex PCR with mixed TRB-A/B primers. TCRdb re-called the multiplex PCR reads and catalogs CDR3 proteins one per entry, DNA excluded. The sample table sets out about 1,900 distinct CDR3 sequences. Germline V CDR1 and CDR2: SGHRS, YFSETQ. The CDR3 is 15 residues long. On this clonotype itself: Its target is not known.

Each sample's input was 250 ng genomic DNA, some 40,000 genome equivalents. Separately, the same data were catalogued under a study of T cell repertoires in aging, cancer and after chemotherapy.

The source of this sequence is a human donor with chronic lymphocytic leukemia. The chain joins TRBV5-1 to TRBJ2-1; TCRdb names TRBD2, which stays unverified in the absence of DNA. Sample: peripheral blood. CDR3 sequence reads: CASSPGTSGPREQFF.